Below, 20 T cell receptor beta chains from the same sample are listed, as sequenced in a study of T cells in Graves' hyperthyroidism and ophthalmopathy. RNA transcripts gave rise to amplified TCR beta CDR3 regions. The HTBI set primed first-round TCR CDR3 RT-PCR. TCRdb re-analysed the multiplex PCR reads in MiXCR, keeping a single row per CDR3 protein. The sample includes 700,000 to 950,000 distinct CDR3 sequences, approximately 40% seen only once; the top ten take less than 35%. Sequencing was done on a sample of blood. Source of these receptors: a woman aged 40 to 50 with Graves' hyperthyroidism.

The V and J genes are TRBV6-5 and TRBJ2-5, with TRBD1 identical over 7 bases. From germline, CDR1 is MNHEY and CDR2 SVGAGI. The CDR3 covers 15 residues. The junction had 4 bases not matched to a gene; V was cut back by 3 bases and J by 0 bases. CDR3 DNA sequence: TGTGCCAGCAGTTATGGGGACAGCTACCAAGAGACCCAGTACTTC. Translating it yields CASSYGDSYQETQYF.

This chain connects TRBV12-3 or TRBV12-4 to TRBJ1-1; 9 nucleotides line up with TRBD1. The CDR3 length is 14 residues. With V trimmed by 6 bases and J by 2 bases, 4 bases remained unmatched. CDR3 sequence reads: CASRTGGVNTEAFF. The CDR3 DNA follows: TGTGCCAGCAGGACAGGGGGGGTCAACACTGAAGCTTTCTTT.

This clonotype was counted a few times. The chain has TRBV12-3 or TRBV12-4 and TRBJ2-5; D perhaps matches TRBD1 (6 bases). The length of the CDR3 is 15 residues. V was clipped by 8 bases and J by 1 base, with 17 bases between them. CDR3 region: CASSPRMGAQETQYF. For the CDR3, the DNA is TGTGCCAGCTCACCACGGATGGGGGCCCAAGAGACCCAGTACTTC.

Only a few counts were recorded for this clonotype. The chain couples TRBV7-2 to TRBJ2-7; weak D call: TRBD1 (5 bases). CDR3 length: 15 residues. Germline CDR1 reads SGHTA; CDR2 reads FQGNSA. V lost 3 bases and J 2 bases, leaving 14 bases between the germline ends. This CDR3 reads CASSFGRVIPYEQYF. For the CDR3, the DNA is TGTGCCAGCAGCTTCGGCAGGGTTATACCCTACGAGCAGTACTTC.

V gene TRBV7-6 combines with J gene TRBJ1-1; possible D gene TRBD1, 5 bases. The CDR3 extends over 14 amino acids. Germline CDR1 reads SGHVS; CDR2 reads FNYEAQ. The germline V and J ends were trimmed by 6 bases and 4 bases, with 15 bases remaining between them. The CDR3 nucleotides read TGTGCCAGCAGGGAGACTAGCGGGGGCACTGAAGCTTTCTTT. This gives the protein CASRETSGGTEAFF.

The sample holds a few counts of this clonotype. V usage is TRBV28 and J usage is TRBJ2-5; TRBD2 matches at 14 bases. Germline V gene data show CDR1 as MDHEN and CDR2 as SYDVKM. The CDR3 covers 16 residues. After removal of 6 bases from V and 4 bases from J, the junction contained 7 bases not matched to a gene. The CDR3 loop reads CASRPGLAGVRETQYF. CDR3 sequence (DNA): TGTGCCAGCAGACCGGGACTAGCGGGAGTTAGAGAGACCCAGTACTTC.

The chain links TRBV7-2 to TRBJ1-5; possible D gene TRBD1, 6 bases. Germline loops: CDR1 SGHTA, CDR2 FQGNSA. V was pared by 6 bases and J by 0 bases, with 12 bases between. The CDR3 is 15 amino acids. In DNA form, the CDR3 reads TGTGCCAGCAGAACGGGACAAATTAGCAATCAGCCCCAGCATTTT. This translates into CASRTGQISNQPQHF. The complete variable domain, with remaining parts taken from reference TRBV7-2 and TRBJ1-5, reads GAGVSQSPSNKVTEKGKDVELRCDPISGHTALYWYRQSLGQGLEFLIYFQGNSAPDKSGLPSDRFSAERTGGSVSTLTIQRTQQEDSAVYLCASRTGQISNQPQHFGDGTRLSIL.

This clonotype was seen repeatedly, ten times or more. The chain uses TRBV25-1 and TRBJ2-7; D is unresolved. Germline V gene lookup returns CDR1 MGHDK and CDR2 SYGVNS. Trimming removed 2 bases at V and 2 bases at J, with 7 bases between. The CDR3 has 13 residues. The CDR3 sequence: CASSEREPYEQYF. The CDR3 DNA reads TGTGCCAGCAGTGAAAGGGAACCCTACGAGCAGTACTTC.

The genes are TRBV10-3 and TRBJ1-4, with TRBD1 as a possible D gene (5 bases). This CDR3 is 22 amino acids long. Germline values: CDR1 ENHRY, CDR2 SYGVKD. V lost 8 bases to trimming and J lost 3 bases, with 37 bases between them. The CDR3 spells CAILGAAGANVLFTGANEKLFF. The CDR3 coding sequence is TGTGCCATCCTGGGCGCCGCTGGGGCCAACGTCCTCTTTACTGGGGCTAATGAAAAACTGTTTTTT.

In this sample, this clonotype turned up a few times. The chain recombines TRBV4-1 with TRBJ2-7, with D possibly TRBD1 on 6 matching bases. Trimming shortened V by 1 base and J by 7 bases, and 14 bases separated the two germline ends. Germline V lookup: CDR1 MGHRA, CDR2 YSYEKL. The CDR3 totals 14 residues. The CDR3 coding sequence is TGCGCCAGCAGCCAAGTGGCCTCAGGGGATGAGCAGTACTTC. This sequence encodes CASSQVASGDEQYF.

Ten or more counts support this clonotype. DNA of the CDR3: TGTGCCATCGCACCCGGGTTAGCGGGAGTCCGCGATTCTGGGGCCAACGTCCTGACTTTC. Translating it yields CAIAPGLAGVRDSGANVLTF. The rearrangement uses TRBV10-3 and TRBJ2-6; 9 nucleotides agree with TRBD2. Germline CDR1 reads ENHRY; CDR2 reads SYGVKD. CDR3 length: 20 residues. V trimming: 8 bases; J trimming: 1 base; junction bases outside the gene matches: 18.

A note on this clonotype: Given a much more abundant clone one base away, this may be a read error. The CDR3 nucleotides read TGTGCCAGCAGCTTAGCGGGAGTAGGGACCCAGTACTTC. Translating it yields CASSLAGVGTQYF. This chain joins TRBV7-8 and TRBJ2-5; D possibly corresponds to TRBD2 (5 bases). The germline V gene has CDR1 SGHVS and CDR2 FQNEAQ. V dropped 0 bases and J dropped 7 bases, with 9 bases sitting between them. This CDR3 has 13 amino acids.

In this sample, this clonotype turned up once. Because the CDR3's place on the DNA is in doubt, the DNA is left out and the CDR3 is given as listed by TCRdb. CDR3 in amino acids: CASSLYICSARDPGGTEAFF. V usage is TRBV25-1 and J usage is TRBJ1-1; the table names TRBD1, a call not compared with the DNA. The CDR3 spans 20 residues, counting both ends. CDR1 and CDR2 (germline): MGHDK, SYGVNS.

CDR3 sequence (DNA): TGTGCCAGCAGTGGTTTGGGACAGGGTATTGGAAGCAATCAGCCCCAGCATTTT. This encodes CASSGLGQGIGSNQPQHF. The rearrangement joins TRBV25-1 to TRBJ1-5, with TRBD1 matching over 9 bases. The length of the CDR3 is 18 residues. CDR1 is MGHDK and CDR2 is SYGVNS in the germline V gene. The J segment lost 1 base and the V segment lost 4 bases, leaving 11 bases of the junction unmatched. The full variable domain, completed using reference TRBV25-1 and TRBJ1-5, is EADIYQTPRYLVIGTGKKITLECSQTMGHDKMYWYQQDPGMELHLIHYSYGVNSTEKGDLSSESTVSRIRTEHFPLTLESARPSHTSQYLCASSGLGQGIGSNQPQHFGDGTRLSIL.

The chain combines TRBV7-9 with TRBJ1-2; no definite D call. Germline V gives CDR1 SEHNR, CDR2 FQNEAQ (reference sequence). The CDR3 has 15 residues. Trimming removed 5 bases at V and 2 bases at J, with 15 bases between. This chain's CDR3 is CASSHGRYGNYGYTF. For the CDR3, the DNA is TGTGCCAGCAGCCACGGAAGGTACGGAAACTATGGCTACACCTTC.

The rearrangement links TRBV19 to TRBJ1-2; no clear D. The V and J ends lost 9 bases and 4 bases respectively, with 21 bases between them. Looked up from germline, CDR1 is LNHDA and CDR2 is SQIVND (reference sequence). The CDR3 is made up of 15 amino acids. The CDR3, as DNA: TGTGCCAGCAGTTACTCGATGAGACTTTTCTATGGCTACACCTTC. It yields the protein CASSYSMRLFYGYTF.

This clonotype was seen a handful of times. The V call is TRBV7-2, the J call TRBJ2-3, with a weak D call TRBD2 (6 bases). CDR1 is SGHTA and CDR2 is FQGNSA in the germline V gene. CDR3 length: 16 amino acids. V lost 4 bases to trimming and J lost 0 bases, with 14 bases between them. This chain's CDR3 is CASSSASGGSTDTQYF. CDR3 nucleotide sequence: TGTGCCAGCAGCTCCGCCAGCGGAGGGAGCACAGATACGCAGTATTTT.

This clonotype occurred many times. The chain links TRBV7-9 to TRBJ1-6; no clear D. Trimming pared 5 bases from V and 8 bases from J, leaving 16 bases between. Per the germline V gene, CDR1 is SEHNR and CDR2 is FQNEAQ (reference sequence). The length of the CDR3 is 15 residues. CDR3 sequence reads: CASSLRDPEDSPLHF. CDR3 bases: TGTGCCAGCAGCCTCCGGGATCCGGAGGATTCACCCCTCCACTTT.

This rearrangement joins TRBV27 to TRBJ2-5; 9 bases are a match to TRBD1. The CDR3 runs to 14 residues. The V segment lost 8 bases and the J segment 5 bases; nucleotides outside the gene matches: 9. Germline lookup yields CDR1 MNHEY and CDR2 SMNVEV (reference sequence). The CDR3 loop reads CASSGLGTGETQYF. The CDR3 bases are TGTGCCAGCTCGGGGTTGGGGACAGGGGAGACCCAGTACTTC.

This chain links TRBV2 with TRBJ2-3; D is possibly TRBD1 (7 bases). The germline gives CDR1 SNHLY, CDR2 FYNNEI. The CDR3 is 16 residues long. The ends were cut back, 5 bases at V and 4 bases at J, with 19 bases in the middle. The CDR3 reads CASSPRGVIRADTQYF. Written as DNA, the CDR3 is TGTGCCAGCAGTCCCAGGGGGGTGATACGCGCAGATACGCAGTATTTT.